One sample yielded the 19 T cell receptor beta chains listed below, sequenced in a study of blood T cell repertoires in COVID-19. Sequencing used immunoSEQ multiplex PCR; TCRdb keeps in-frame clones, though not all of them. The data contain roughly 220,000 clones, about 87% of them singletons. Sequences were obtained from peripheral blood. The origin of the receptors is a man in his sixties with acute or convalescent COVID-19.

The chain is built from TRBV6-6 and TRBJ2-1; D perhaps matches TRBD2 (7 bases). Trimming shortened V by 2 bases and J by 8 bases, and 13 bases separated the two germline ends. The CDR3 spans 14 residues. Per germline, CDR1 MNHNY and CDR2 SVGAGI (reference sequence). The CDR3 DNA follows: TGTGCCAGCAGTTACAGGGGGGGGAGGGATGAGCAGTTCTTC. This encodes CASSYRGGRDEQFF.

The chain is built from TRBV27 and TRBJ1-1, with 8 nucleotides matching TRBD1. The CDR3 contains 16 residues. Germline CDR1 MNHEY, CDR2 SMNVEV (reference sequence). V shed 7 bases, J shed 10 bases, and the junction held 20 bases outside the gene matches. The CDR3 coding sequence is TGTGCCAGCACCCGAATGGACAGGGACCGATCTGTTCCAGCTTTCTTT. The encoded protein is CASTRMDRDRSVPAFF.

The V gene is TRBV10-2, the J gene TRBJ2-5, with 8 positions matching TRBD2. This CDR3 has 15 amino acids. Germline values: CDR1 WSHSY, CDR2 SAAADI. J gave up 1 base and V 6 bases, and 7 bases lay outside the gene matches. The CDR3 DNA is TGCGCCAGCAGAGTAAAGCGGGGGCCCCAAGAGACCCAGTACTTC. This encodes CASRVKRGPQETQYF.

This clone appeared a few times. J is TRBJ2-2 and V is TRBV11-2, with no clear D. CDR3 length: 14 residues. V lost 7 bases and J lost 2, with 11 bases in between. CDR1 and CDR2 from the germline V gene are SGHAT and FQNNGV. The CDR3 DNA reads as TGTGCCAGCATTGAGCAGGTTAACACCGGGGAGCTGTTTTTT. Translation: CASIEQVNTGELFF.

The CDR3 reads CASSPWEGRNEKLFF. The CDR3, as DNA: TGTGCCAGCAGCCCGTGGGAGGGTAGGAATGAAAAACTGTTTTTT. The chain carries TRBV7-9 and TRBJ1-4; D unclear. V was clipped by 5 bases and J by 5 bases, with 15 bases between them. The CDR3 covers 15 residues. Germline values: CDR1 SEHNR, CDR2 FQNEAQ (reference sequence).

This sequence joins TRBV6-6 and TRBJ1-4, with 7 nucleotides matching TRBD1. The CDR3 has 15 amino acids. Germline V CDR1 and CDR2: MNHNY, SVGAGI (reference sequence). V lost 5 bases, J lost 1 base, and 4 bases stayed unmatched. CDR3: CASSQHRGTNEKLFF. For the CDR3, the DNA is TGTGCCAGCAGTCAACACAGGGGAACTAATGAAAAACTGTTTTTT.

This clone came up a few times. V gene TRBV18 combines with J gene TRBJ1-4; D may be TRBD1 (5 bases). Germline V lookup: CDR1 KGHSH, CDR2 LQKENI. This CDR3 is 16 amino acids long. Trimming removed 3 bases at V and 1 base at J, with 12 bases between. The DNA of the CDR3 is TGTGCCAGCTCACCCGGCCGCGGGGGAACTAATGAAAAACTGTTTTTT. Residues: CASSPGRGGTNEKLFF.

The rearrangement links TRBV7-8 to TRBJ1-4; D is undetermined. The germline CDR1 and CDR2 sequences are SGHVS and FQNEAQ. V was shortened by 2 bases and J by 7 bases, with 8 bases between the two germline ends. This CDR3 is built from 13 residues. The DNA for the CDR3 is TGTGCCAGCAGCTTACGCCTAAGTGAAAAACTGTTTTTT. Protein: CASSLRLSEKLFF.

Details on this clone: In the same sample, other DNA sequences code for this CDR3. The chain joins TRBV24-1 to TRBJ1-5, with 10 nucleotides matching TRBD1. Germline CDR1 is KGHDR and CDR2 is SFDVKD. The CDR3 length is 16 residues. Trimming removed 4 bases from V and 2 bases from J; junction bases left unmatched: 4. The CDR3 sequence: CATSDSGTGGNQPQHF. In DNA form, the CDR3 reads TGTGCCACCAGTGACTCCGGGACAGGGGGCAATCAGCCCCAGCATTTT.

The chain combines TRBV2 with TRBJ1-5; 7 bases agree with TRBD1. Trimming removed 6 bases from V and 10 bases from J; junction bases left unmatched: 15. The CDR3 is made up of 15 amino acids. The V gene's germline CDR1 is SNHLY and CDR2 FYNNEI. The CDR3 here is CASRAPTGRLKPQHF. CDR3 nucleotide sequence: TGTGCCAGCAGAGCACCGACAGGGCGTCTTAAACCCCAGCATTTT. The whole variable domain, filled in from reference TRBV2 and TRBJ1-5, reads EPEVTQTPSHQVTQMGQEVILRCVPISNHLYFYWYRQILGQKVEFLVSFYNNEISEKSEIFDDQFSVERPDGSNFTLKIRSTKLEDSAMYFCASRAPTGRLKPQHFGDGTRLSIL.

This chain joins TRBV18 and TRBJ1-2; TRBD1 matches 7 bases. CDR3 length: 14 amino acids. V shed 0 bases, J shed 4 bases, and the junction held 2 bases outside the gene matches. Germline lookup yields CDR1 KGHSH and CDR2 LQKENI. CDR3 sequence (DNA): TGTGCCAGCTCACCACCAGGGGGCTCCTATGGCTACACCTTC. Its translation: CASSPPGGSYGYTF.

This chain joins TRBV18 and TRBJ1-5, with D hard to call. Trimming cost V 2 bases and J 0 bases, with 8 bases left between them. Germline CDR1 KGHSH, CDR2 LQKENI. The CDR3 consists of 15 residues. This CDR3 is CASSPEVASNQPQHF. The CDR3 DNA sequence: TGTGCCAGCTCACCAGAGGTCGCTAGCAATCAGCCCCAGCATTTT. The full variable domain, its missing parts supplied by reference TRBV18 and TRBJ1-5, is NAGVMQNPRHLVRRRGQEARLRCSPMKGHSHVYWYRQLPEEGLKFMVYLQKENIIDESGMPKERFSAEFPKEGPSILRIQQVVRGDSAAYFCASSPEVASNQPQHFGDGTRLSIL.

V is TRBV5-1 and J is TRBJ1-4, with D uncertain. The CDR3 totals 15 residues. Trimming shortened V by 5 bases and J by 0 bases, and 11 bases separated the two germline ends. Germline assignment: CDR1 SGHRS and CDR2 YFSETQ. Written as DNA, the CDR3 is TGCGCCAGCAGTCGCGGGGAGGCAACTAATGAAAAACTGTTTTTT. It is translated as CASSRGEATNEKLFF.

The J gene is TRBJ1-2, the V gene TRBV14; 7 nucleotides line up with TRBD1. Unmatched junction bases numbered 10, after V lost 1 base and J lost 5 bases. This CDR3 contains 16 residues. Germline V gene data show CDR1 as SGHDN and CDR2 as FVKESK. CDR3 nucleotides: TGTGCCAGCAGCCAAGTACTTAGACAGGGAGATTATGGCTACACCTTC. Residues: CASSQVLRQGDYGYTF.

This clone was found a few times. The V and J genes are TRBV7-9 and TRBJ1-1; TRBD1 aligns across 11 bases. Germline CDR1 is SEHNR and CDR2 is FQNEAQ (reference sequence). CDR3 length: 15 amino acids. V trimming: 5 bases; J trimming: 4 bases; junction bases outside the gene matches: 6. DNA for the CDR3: TGTGCCAGCAGCCCCCGGACAGGGGGCGGCACTGAAGCTTTCTTT. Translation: CASSPRTGGGTEAFF.

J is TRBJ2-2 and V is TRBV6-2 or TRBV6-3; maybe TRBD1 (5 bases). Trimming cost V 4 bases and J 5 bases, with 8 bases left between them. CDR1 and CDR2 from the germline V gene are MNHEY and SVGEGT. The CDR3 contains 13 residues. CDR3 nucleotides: TGTGCCAGCAGTTCAGGGTATACCGGGGAGCTGTTTTTT. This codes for CASSSGYTGELFF.

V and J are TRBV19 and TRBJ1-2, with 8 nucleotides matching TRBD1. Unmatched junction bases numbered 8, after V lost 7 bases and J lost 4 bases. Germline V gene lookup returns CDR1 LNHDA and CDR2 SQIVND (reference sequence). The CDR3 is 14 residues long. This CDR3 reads CASTPGGAAYGYTF. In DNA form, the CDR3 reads TGTGCCAGTACCCCAGGGGGCGCTGCCTATGGCTACACCTTC.

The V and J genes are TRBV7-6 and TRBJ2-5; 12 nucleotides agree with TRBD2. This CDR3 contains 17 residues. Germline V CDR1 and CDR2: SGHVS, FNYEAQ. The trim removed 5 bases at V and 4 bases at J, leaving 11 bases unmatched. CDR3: CASSPELLAGGGETQYF. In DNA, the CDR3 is TGTGCCAGCAGCCCCGAGCTACTAGCGGGGGGTGGAGAGACCCAGTACTTC.

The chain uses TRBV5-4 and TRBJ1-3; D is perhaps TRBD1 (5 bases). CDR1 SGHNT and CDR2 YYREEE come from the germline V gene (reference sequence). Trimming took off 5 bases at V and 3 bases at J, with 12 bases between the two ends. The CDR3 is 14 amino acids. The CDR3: CASSVGAYGNTIYF. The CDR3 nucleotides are TGTGCCAGCAGTGTTGGGGCTTATGGAAACACCATATATTTT.